Shown below are 22 T cell receptor beta chains from a single sample sequenced in a study of glioma-infiltrating T cells. The iRepertoire nested amplicon-rescue multiplex PCR amplified TCR alpha and beta CDR3s from RNA. MiXCR was run by TCRdb on the multiplex PCR reads, yielding one entry per CDR3 protein. Altogether some 190,000 distinct CDR3 sequences are present, 30% to 40% being singletons, with the ten largest covering about 19%. Material for sequencing was glioma tissue, nonneoplastic brain tissue, or PBMCs (not recorded which). The receptors were gathered from a human donor with low-grade glioma or glioblastoma, undergoing nonglioma brain surgery, or in good health (not recorded which).

The rearrangement joins TRBV27 to TRBJ2-7, with D possibly being TRBD1 or TRBD2 (5 bases each). Trimming shortened V by 10 bases and J by 5 bases, and 21 bases separated the two germline ends. The CDR3 runs 14 residues. CDR1 is MNHEY and CDR2 is SMNVEV in the germline V gene (reference sequence). The CDR3 spells CAIKAYGTYNEQYF. DNA of the CDR3: TGTGCCATCAAGGCATACGGGACCTACAACGAGCAGTACTTC.

This clonotype showed up many times. The chain joins TRBV7-9 to TRBJ2-1, with no clear D. CDR1 and CDR2 (germline): SEHNR, FQNEAQ (reference sequence). CDR3 length equals 13 residues. V was pared by 5 bases and J by 7 bases, with 12 bases between. The CDR3 reads CASSPPSMNEQFF. The CDR3 DNA sequence: TGTGCCAGCAGCCCACCCTCTATGAATGAGCAGTTCTTC.

This clonotype was picked up a small number of times. The chain employs TRBV7-7 and TRBJ2-1; the D is unclear. The CDR3 extends over 15 amino acids. V was shortened by 1 base and J by 5 bases, with 12 bases between the two germline ends. Germline lookup yields CDR1 SSHAT and CDR2 FNYEAQ (reference sequence). The CDR3 spells CASSLDYLADNEQFF. The CDR3 nucleotides are TGTGCCAGCAGCTTAGACTACCTGGCGGACAATGAGCAGTTCTTC.

This clonotype came up many times. The rearrangement links TRBV5-1 to TRBJ2-1; 9 bases are a match to TRBD2. The germline V gene has CDR1 SGHRS and CDR2 YFSETQ. The trim removed 4 bases at V and 2 bases at J, leaving 4 bases unmatched. The CDR3 contains 15 residues. CDR3 sequence: CASSETSGPYNEQFF. CDR3 nucleotide sequence: TGCGCCAGCAGCGAGACTAGCGGCCCCTACAATGAGCAGTTCTTC.

This clonotype was counted ten times or more. This sequence joins TRBV27 and TRBJ1-1, with no clear D. Germline V CDR1 and CDR2: MNHEY, SMNVEV (reference sequence). V was trimmed by 2 bases and J by 13 bases, leaving 17 bases between them. This CDR3 region has 13 residues. The DNA for the CDR3 is TGTGCCAGCAGTTTAGTTATCAGTTCCCTAGTTTTCTTT. As protein: CASSLVISSLVFF.

The V call is TRBV5-1, the J call TRBJ2-7; 8 bases line up with TRBD2. Trimming took 7 bases from V and 5 from J; bases not matched to a gene: 14. Germline loops: CDR1 SGHRS, CDR2 YFSETQ. There are 15 residues in the CDR3. CDR3 coding DNA: TGCGCCAGCCGCCGGACCCCAGCGGGAGTTAACGAGCAGTACTTC. Protein: CASRRTPAGVNEQYF.

This clonotype was seen repeatedly, ten times or more. The chain employs TRBV7-9 and TRBJ2-3; D may be TRBD1 (5 bases). CDR1 and CDR2 (germline): SEHNR, FQNEAQ (reference sequence). Trimming cost V 3 bases and J 2 bases, with 12 bases left between them. This CDR3 region has 15 residues. CDR3 coding DNA: TGTGCCAGCAGCTTCATGGGGCGAGTCACAGATACGCAGTATTTT. It translates to CASSFMGRVTDTQYF.

In this sample, this clonotype turned up many times. The gene calls are TRBV20-1 and TRBJ2-1; 7 bases fit TRBD2. This CDR3 is 14 amino acids long. Germline CDR1 is DFQATT and CDR2 is SNEGSKA (reference sequence). V trimming: 3 bases; J trimming: 0 bases; junction bases outside the gene matches: 2. CDR3 in DNA: TGCAGTGCTAGGGGCGGGAGCTCCTACAATGAGCAGTTCTTC. Protein: CSARGGSSYNEQFF.

With regard to this clonotype: A much larger clone sits a single nucleotide away, making a read error possible. The chain couples TRBV29-1 to TRBJ2-1; 10 positions agree with TRBD2. V shed 7 bases and J 8 bases; nucleotides not matched to a gene: 8. The CDR3 covers 13 residues. Germline V gene data show CDR1 as SQVTM and CDR2 as ANQGSEA. CDR3 nucleotide sequence: TGCAGCGCAAAGGGACTAGCGAACGATGAGCAGTTCTTC. It yields the protein CSAKGLANDEQFF.

The table lists this clonotype with many counts. V gene TRBV20-1 combines with J gene TRBJ2-3; 14 positions match TRBD2. Losses at the gene ends were 7 bases for V and 7 bases for J; bases not matched to a gene: 13. CDR1 is DFQATT, CDR2 SNEGSKA, per germline (reference sequence). The CDR3 is 16 residues long. The CDR3 DNA reads TGCAGTGTCCCAATGTTGGGGACTAGCGGGAGTAATACGCAGTATTTT. Protein sequence: CSVPMLGTSGSNTQYF.

The chain has TRBV5-1 and TRBJ2-7; 7 nucleotides agree with TRBD2. CDR1 and CDR2 from the germline V gene are SGHRS and YFSETQ. This CDR3 has 16 residues. V was clipped by 4 bases and J by 2 bases; unmatched bases: 12. The CDR3 DNA follows: TGCGCCAGCAGCCTAGTCCCGGACCGGGGGGCCTACGAGCAGTACTTC. Amino acid sequence: CASSLVPDRGAYEQYF.

With respect to this clonotype: A single base separates this from a much larger clone, so it may be a read error. This chain joins TRBV5-4 and TRBJ2-7; TRBD1 matches 7 bases. The CDR3 spans 13 residues. After removal of 4 bases from V and 4 bases from J, the junction contained 5 bases not matched to a gene. The germline gives CDR1 SGHNT, CDR2 YYREEE (reference sequence). This CDR3 reads CASSNRGKYEQYF. The CDR3 bases are TGTGCCAGCAGCAACAGGGGAAAGTACGAGCAGTACTTC. The full variable domain, in which reference TRBV5-4 and TRBJ2-7 provide the parts outside the CDR3, is ETGVTQSPTHLIKTRGQQVTLRCSSQSGHNTVSWYQQALGQGPQFIFQYYREEENGRGNFPPRFSGLQFPNYSSELNVNALELDDSALYLCASSNRGKYEQYFGPGTRLTVT.

This clonotype has only one observation. This chain links TRBV30 with TRBJ1-2, with D unresolved. Germline V lookup: CDR1 GTSNPN, CDR2 SVGIG (reference sequence). The germline V and J ends were trimmed by 1 base and 6 bases, with 12 bases remaining between them. The CDR3 runs 13 residues. In DNA form, the CDR3 reads TGTGCCTGGAGTGGAGGTTATGGAGATGGCTACACCTTC. Translating it yields CAWSGGYGDGYTF.

This clonotype was seen only a few times. The V gene is TRBV4-3, the J gene TRBJ2-7, with 9 bases lining up with TRBD2. The length of the CDR3 is 16 residues. CDR1 LGHNA and CDR2 YSLEER come from the germline V gene. V lost 1 base to trimming and J lost 3 bases; unmatched junction nucleotides: 7. The CDR3 nucleotides read TGCGCCAGCAGCCAAGCGGCGACTAGCGGCTACTACGAGCAGTACTTC. It yields the protein CASSQAATSGYYEQYF.

This clonotype was seen a handful of times. The chain recombines TRBV12-3 or TRBV12-4 with TRBJ1-6; D uncertain. The CDR3 runs 13 residues. Trimming left V 3 bases short and J 6 bases short, with 6 bases between. The CDR3 DNA follows: TGTGCCAGCAGTTTTAGTGGTAATTCACCCCTCCACTTT. Protein product: CASSFSGNSPLHF.

This clonotype was counted ten times or more. J is TRBJ2-1 and V is TRBV20-1; 9 bases agree with TRBD2. The germline V gene encodes CDR1 DFQATT and CDR2 SNEGSKA (reference sequence). The CDR3 spans 15 residues. V lost 2 bases and J lost 4; bases outside the gene matches: 6. The CDR3 sequence: CSARLREGGYNEQFF. CDR3 nucleotides: TGCAGTGCTAGACTGCGGGAGGGGGGGTACAATGAGCAGTTCTTC.

This clonotype was counted ten times or more. The chain links TRBV2 to TRBJ2-7; TRBD1 or TRBD2 may be the D gene (5 bases each). This CDR3 has 13 amino acids. V was pared by 8 bases and J by 2 bases, with 13 bases between. Germline CDR1 is SNHLY and CDR2 is FYNNEI. CDR3 coding DNA: TGTGCCAGCGGGGGAGCTCTTGCCTACGAGCAGTACTTC. Translating it yields CASGGALAYEQYF.

At least ten counts were recorded for this clonotype. This rearrangement joins TRBV4-1 to TRBJ2-7; D gene uncertain. In germline, CDR1 is MGHRA, CDR2 YSYEKL. The CDR3 sequence is 15 residues long. V was clipped by 1 base and J by 0 bases, with 10 bases between them. The CDR3 nucleotides are TGCGCCAGCAGCCAAGGAAGCGCCAACTCCTACGAGCAGTACTTC. Its protein product is CASSQGSANSYEQYF.

Remarks on this clonotype: One junction end disagrees with the germline gene, perhaps due to a read error. The CDR3: CASIHGGTEAFF. Here the CDR3 DNA reads TGCGCCAGCATCCACGGGGGGACTGAAGCTTTCTTT. V usage is TRBV14 and J usage is TRBJ1-1; weak D call: TRBD1 (5 bases). The germline V gene encodes CDR1 SGHDN and CDR2 FVKESK. The CDR3 runs 12 residues.

This clonotype was counted many times. V usage is TRBV27 and J usage is TRBJ2-5; 9 bases map to TRBD2. CDR1 MNHEY and CDR2 SMNVEV come from the germline V gene (reference sequence). The CDR3 has 17 residues. With 3 bases clipped from V and 2 bases from J, the junction kept 10 bases outside the gene matches. DNA for the CDR3: TGTGCCAGCAGTTTGTGGGGGGGGACTAGCAGACAAGAGACCCAGTACTTC. Protein: CASSLWGGTSRQETQYF.

The CDR3 protein is CASSLGQGIQYTEAFF. In DNA form, the CDR3 reads TGTGCCAGCAGCTTGGGACAGGGGATTCAGTACACTGAAGCTTTCTTT. The chain carries TRBV11-1 and TRBJ1-1, with TRBD1 matching over 10 bases. CDR3 length: 16 amino acids. The J segment lost 3 bases and the V segment lost 3 bases, leaving 7 bases of the junction unmatched. The germline V gene encodes CDR1 SGHAT and CDR2 FQDESV (reference sequence).

The chain links TRBV7-9 to TRBJ1-1, with TRBD1 as a possible D gene (5 bases). The V gene lost 2 bases and the J gene lost 1 base, with 11 bases spanning the gap. Germline assignment: CDR1 SEHNR and CDR2 FQNEAQ (reference sequence). CDR3 length: 15 residues. The CDR3 nucleotides read TGTGCCAGCAGCTTATACGGGGGGAGGAACACTGAAGCTTTCTTT. Its translation: CASSLYGGRNTEAFF.